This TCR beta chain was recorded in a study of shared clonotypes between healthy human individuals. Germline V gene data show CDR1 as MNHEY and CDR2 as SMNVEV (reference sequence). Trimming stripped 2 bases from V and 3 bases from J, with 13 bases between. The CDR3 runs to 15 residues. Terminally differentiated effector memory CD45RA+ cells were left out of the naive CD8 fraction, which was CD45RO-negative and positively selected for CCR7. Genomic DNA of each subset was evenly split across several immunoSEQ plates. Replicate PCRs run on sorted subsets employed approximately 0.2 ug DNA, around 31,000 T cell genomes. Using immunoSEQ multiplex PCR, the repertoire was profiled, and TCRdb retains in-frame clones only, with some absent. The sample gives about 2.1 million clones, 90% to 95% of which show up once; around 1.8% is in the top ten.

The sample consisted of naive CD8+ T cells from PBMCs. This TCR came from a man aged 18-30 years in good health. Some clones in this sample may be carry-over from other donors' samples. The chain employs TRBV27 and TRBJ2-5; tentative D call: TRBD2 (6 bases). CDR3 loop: CASSLRPPGEETQYF. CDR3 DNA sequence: TGTGCCAGCAGTTTACGACCACCGGGGGAAGAGACCCAGTACTTC.